The 27 T cell receptor beta chains below were found in one sample sequenced in a study of T-cell reconstitution after alpha-beta-depleted transplantation in children. Unique molecular identifiers were used in preparing the TCRbeta library. TCRdb called the PCR reads again in MiXCR, with one record for every CDR3 protein. The sample shows 700,000 or so distinct CDR3 sequences, roughly 13% of them seen only once. This specimen was PBMCs, taken before TCRalphabeta/CD19-depleted stem cell transplant. The receptors originated from a girl aged 2-10 years with congenital amegakaryocytic thrombocytopenia, due to receive a stem cell transplant.

The chain uses TRBV20-1 and TRBJ2-2, with TRBD2 matching over 7 bases. This CDR3 region has 16 residues. Germline CDR1 reads DFQATT; CDR2 reads SNEGSKA (reference sequence). Trimming took 3 bases from V and 0 from J; bases not matched to a gene: 7. CDR3 sequence (DNA): TGCAGTGCTAGGGGGCGGGAGCTACCGAACACCGGGGAGCTGTTTTTT. This sequence encodes CSARGRELPNTGELFF.

This clonotype showed up just a few times. CDR3 in DNA: TGTGCCAGCAACTCCGGGGTTGTGGACACTGAAGCTTTCTTT. It specifies CASNSGVVDTEAFF. J is TRBJ1-1 and V is TRBV7-9; D is ambiguous. The CDR3 contains 14 residues. Trimming shortened V by 7 bases and J by 3 bases, and 15 bases separated the two germline ends. CDR1 SEHNR and CDR2 FQNEAQ come from the germline V gene (reference sequence). Variable domain in full (rest from reference TRBV7-9 and TRBJ1-1): DTGVSQNPRHKITKRGQNVTFRCDPISEHNRLYWYRQTLGQGPEFLTYFQNEAQLEKSRLLSDRFSAERPKGSFSTLEIQRTEQGDSAMYLCASNSGVVDTEAFFGQGTRLTVV.

About this clonotype itself: Being one base from a much bigger clone, this may be a read error. The V gene is TRBV7-9, the J gene TRBJ1-5; a weak D match, TRBD1 (6 bases). CDR1 is SEHNR and CDR2 is FQNEAQ in the germline V gene (reference sequence). This CDR3 spans 16 amino acids. CDR3 region: CATSSGQFDSNQPQHF. The DNA of the CDR3 is TGTGCCACCAGCTCAGGACAGTTCGATAGCAATCAGCCCCAGCATTTT.

This clonotype has only a few counts. V gene TRBV10-3 combines with J gene TRBJ2-3; a possible D gene is TRBD1 (6 bases). There are 16 residues in the CDR3. Germline assignment: CDR1 ENHRY and CDR2 SYGVKD. Trimming removed 4 bases at V and 1 base at J, with 15 bases between. The CDR3 region has the DNA TGTGCCATCAGTGGGACCCGGGACACGCGCACAGATACGCAGTATTTT. Translated, it gives CAISGTRDTRTDTQYF.

This clonotype was found many times. V gene TRBV5-1 combines with J gene TRBJ2-7; possibly TRBD2 for D (5 bases). Germline V lookup: CDR1 SGHRS, CDR2 YFSETQ. The germline V and J ends were trimmed by 2 bases and 2 bases, with 14 bases remaining between them. This CDR3 region has 15 residues. The CDR3 DNA is TGCGCCAGCAGCTTTGAAGCGACGGGAACCTACGAGCAGTACTTC. Protein sequence: CASSFEATGTYEQYF. The full variable domain, completed using reference TRBV5-1 and TRBJ2-7, is KAGVTQTPRYLIKTRGQQVTLSCSPISGHRSVSWYQQTPGQGLQFLFEYFSETQRNKGNFPGRFSGRQFSNSRSEMNVSTLELGDSALYLCASSFEATGTYEQYFGPGTRLTVT.

The gene calls are TRBV20-1 and TRBJ1-5, with unresolved D. The CDR3 sequence is 15 residues long. Germline loops: CDR1 DFQATT, CDR2 SNEGSKA (reference sequence). V was shortened by 3 bases and J by 2 bases, with 14 bases between the two germline ends. Here the CDR3 DNA reads TGCAGTGCTAGTTTGGGGTCAGATGGCAATCAGCCCCAGCATTTT. This codes for CSASLGSDGNQPQHF.

In this sample, this clonotype turned up many times. The genes are TRBV3-1 and TRBJ2-3; possibly TRBD2 for D (6 bases). CDR1 is LGHDT, CDR2 YNNKEL, per germline (reference sequence). The V and J ends lost 6 bases and 2 bases respectively, with 12 bases between them. This CDR3 is 14 amino acids long. The CDR3 is CASSPGLLTDTQYF. The CDR3 nucleotides are TGTGCCAGCAGTCCGGGACTCCTCACAGATACGCAGTATTTT.

The rearrangement uses TRBV20-1 and TRBJ1-2; the match to TRBD1 covers 8 bases. V gave up 0 bases and J gave up 8 bases; unmatched junction bases: 5. The CDR3 is 13 amino acids. The germline V gene encodes CDR1 DFQATT and CDR2 SNEGSKA (reference sequence). The CDR3 DNA is TGCAGTGCTAGAGACAGGGGGCTTATCGGCTACACCTTC. Translating it yields CSARDRGLIGYTF.

This clonotype has at least ten counts. The chain couples TRBV13 to TRBJ2-2; D is unclear. The CDR3 has 16 amino acids. V was shortened by 2 bases and J by 4 bases, with 14 bases between the two germline ends. CDR1 is PRHDT, CDR2 FYEKMQ, per germline (reference sequence). This CDR3 reads CASSLYFWSATGELFF. DNA of the CDR3: TGTGCCAGCAGCTTATATTTCTGGTCGGCCACCGGGGAGCTGTTTTTT.

This clonotype was found many times. The chain has TRBV7-2 and TRBJ2-3; 14 bases align to TRBD2. The CDR3 has 17 amino acids. Trimming at V came to 1 base and at J to 9 bases, leaving 9 bases not matched to a gene. CDR1 and CDR2 from the germline V gene are SGHTA and FQGNSA. Here the CDR3 DNA reads TGTGCCAGCAGCTTAGGGACTAGCGGGAGGAAAGGTGAAACGCAGTATTTT. This encodes CASSLGTSGRKGETQYF.

Regarding this clonotype: This may stem from a read error, because a much larger clone lies one nucleotide away. This chain links TRBV10-3 with TRBJ2-1, with D possibly TRBD2 on 7 matching bases. Germline CDR1 ENHRY, CDR2 SYGVKD. This CDR3 region has 15 residues. The CDR3 spells CAISESGGAYNEQLF. DNA for the CDR3: TGTGCCATCAGTGAGTCAGGGGGGGCCTACAATGAGCAGCTCTTC.

The chain recombines TRBV3-1 with TRBJ1-5; D might be TRBD1 (5 bases). CDR1 is LGHDT, CDR2 YNNKEL, per germline (reference sequence). This CDR3 comprises 16 residues. Trimming stripped 0 bases from V and 1 base from J, with 10 bases between. The CDR3 nucleotides read TGTGCCAGCAGCCAAGATTCTCGGGGCAGCAATCAGCCCCAGCATTTT. Translating gives CASSQDSRGSNQPQHF.

This clonotype was picked up many times. This chain joins TRBV5-1 and TRBJ1-1; D gene uncertain. Germline V gene data show CDR1 as SGHRS and CDR2 as YFSETQ. Trimming stripped 0 bases from V and 7 bases from J, with 13 bases between. This CDR3 has 14 amino acids. The chain's CDR3 is CASSLDSGRYEAFF. CDR3 coding DNA: TGCGCCAGCAGCTTGGACTCAGGCAGATATGAAGCTTTCTTT.

The CDR3 spells CASSPYSYNEQFF. The CDR3 DNA sequence: TGTGCCAGCAGCCCATACTCCTACAATGAGCAGTTCTTC. This chain links TRBV12-3 or TRBV12-4 with TRBJ2-1; no definite D call. Deletions cut 6 bases from V and 0 bases from J, with 6 bases between. The length of the CDR3 is 13 residues.

This clonotype was seen many times. The rearrangement uses TRBV6-5 and TRBJ2-1; D remains unclear. The V end lost 2 bases, the J end lost 7 bases, and 15 bases lay between the germline ends. The CDR3 extends over 15 amino acids. Germline V gene data show CDR1 as MNHEY and CDR2 as SVGAGI. The CDR3 DNA is TGTGCCAGCAGTTACGCCTTTGGCGGAACTAATGAGCAGTTCTTC. This translates into CASSYAFGGTNEQFF.

The rearrangement links TRBV7-6 to TRBJ2-3; D not certain. This CDR3 contains 14 residues. V lost 0 bases and J lost 7, with 11 bases in between. The germline V gene encodes CDR1 SGHVS and CDR2 FNYEAQ. The CDR3, as DNA: TGTGCCAGCAGCTTAGCAGTCGGTACAAATACGCAGTATTTT. Translating it yields CASSLAVGTNTQYF.

The chain joins TRBV5-5 to TRBJ1-1; 7 positions match TRBD1. The CDR3 consists of 16 residues. From germline, CDR1 is SGHKS and CDR2 YYEKEE (reference sequence). With 0 bases clipped from V and 1 base from J, the junction kept 6 bases outside the gene matches. The CDR3 DNA sequence: TGTGCCAGCAGCTTGGCCAGGTGGACAGGGAACACTGAAGCTTTCTTT. It specifies CASSLARWTGNTEAFF. Drawing the rest from reference TRBV5-5 and TRBJ1-1, the complete variable domain is DAGVTQSPTHLIKTRGQQVTLRCSPISGHKSVSWYQQVLGQGPQFIFQYYEKEERGRGNFPDRFSARQFPNYSSELNVNALLLGDSALYLCASSLARWTGNTEAFFGQGTRLTVV.

This clonotype was counted many times. The rearrangement joins TRBV29-1 to TRBJ2-1; tentative D call: TRBD2 (6 bases). Germline V gene data show CDR1 as SQVTM and CDR2 as ANQGSEA. The germline V and J ends were trimmed by 7 bases and 8 bases, with 18 bases remaining between them. The CDR3 sequence is 13 residues long. CDR3 coding DNA: TGCAGCGGGGTCGGGGCGGGACGGGATGAGCAGTTCTTC. Translated: CSGVGAGRDEQFF.

This clonotype was observed at least ten times. The chain is built from TRBV7-2 and TRBJ2-3; TRBD2 might be the D (5 bases). Germline-derived CDR1 and CDR2 are SGHTA and FQGNSA. The CDR3 covers 15 residues. The V and J ends lost 5 bases and 1 base respectively, with 13 bases between them. In DNA, the CDR3 is TGTGCCAGCAGCCGAAGAAAGGGAGGCACAGATACGCAGTATTTT. Amino acid sequence: CASSRRKGGTDTQYF.

The chain carries TRBV29-1 and TRBJ2-5; 7 bases match TRBD1. The CDR3 has 13 amino acids. Germline V gene data show CDR1 as SQVTM and CDR2 as ANQGSEA. The V segment lost 3 bases and the J segment 4 bases; nucleotides outside the gene matches: 5. CDR3 amino acids: CSVDRQGRETQYF. As DNA, the CDR3 is TGCAGCGTTGACCGACAGGGTAGAGAGACCCAGTACTTC.

This clonotype was detected ten times or more. The chain recombines TRBV5-1 with TRBJ2-7, with 7 bases that match TRBD1. The V gene's germline CDR1 is SGHRS and CDR2 YFSETQ. The CDR3 has 14 amino acids. V trimming: 3 bases; J trimming: 2 bases; junction bases outside the gene matches: 5. The CDR3 loop reads CASSSSDRPYEQYF. The CDR3 DNA reads TGCGCCAGCAGCTCTTCGGACAGGCCCTACGAGCAGTACTTC.

The chain combines TRBV7-8 with TRBJ1-4; tentative D call: TRBD1 (5 bases). This CDR3 is 15 amino acids long. With 4 bases removed from V and 4 bases from J, the gap between germline ends came to 13 bases. Germline V gene lookup returns CDR1 SGHVS and CDR2 FQNEAQ. The CDR3 region has the DNA TGTGCCAGCAGCTCCCCGGACGGACATAATGAAAAACTGTTTTTT. Protein sequence: CASSSPDGHNEKLFF.

Only a few counts were recorded for this clonotype. The chain recombines TRBV12-3 or TRBV12-4 with TRBJ1-1, with D possibly TRBD1 on 5 matching bases. Trimming removed 6 bases at V and 1 base at J, with 15 bases between. The CDR3 length is 15 residues. The CDR3 DNA follows: TGTGCCAGCAGGGCCGGGACCTTGAAGAACACTGAAGCTTTCTTT. This sequence encodes CASRAGTLKNTEAFF.

This clonotype has more than one count but fewer than ten. The rearrangement joins TRBV20-1 to TRBJ2-1, with 7 bases lining up with TRBD2. The CDR3 spans 15 residues. Germline V CDR1 and CDR2: DFQATT, SNEGSKA (reference sequence). The V gene end was trimmed by 6 bases and the J gene end by 0 bases; junction bases not matched to a gene: 8. CDR3 protein: CSADQGGSSYNEQFF. The CDR3 DNA is TGCAGTGCGGACCAGGGCGGGAGCTCCTACAATGAGCAGTTCTTC.

This clonotype appeared many times. The chain employs TRBV4-1 and TRBJ2-3; tentative D call: TRBD1 (5 bases). Germline V gives CDR1 MGHRA, CDR2 YSYEKL. CDR3 size: 17 residues. The V and J ends lost 0 bases and 1 base respectively, with 14 bases between them. The CDR3 nucleotides are TGCGCCAGCAGCCAAGATCTAAGGGCGACAGGCACAGATACGCAGTATTTT. Translated: CASSQDLRATGTDTQYF.

This clonotype showed up many times. The chain is built from TRBV20-1 and TRBJ2-7; 10 positions match TRBD2. Germline CDR1 and CDR2: DFQATT and SNEGSKA (reference sequence). J was trimmed by 3 bases and V by 1 base; bases with no gene match: 0. This CDR3 spans 13 amino acids. The CDR3 DNA reads as TGCAGTGCTAGAGGACTAGCGGGCTACGAGCAGTACTTC. Protein sequence: CSARGLAGYEQYF.

This clonotype was detected a few times. The gene calls are TRBV20-1 and TRBJ2-5; 12 nucleotides agree with TRBD2. CDR3 size: 16 residues. Looked up from germline, CDR1 is DFQATT and CDR2 is SNEGSKA (reference sequence). The V gene end was trimmed by 6 bases and the J gene end by 1 base; junction bases not matched to a gene: 9. This CDR3 reads CSARASGRAPQETQYF. CDR3 bases: TGCAGTGCCAGGGCTAGCGGGAGGGCTCCCCAAGAGACCCAGTACTTC.